The T cell receptor beta chain under discussion was sequenced for a study of blood T cell repertoires in COVID-19. Study details: Material from acute and convalescent COVID-19 was sourced from the United States, Italy and Spain. The analysed material was cDNA or gDNA that came from T cells, B-cell-depleted T cells, or PBMCs.

Trimming removed 9 bases at V and 0 bases at J, with 12 bases between. Germline V gene data show CDR1 as MNHEY and CDR2 as SVGAGI. This CDR3 is built from 13 residues. Per the study methods: Reference gene primers were amplified, and this amplification served to estimate nucleated cell counts. Here immunoSEQ multiplex PCR was the method, and the copy in TCRdb shows in-frame clones only, minus some. Clonal size and the V and J genes are those of that table, whereas D and trimming came from the DNA. The table lists approximately 130,000 clones, around 77% of them singletons. The chain couples TRBV6-5 to TRBJ2-7, with a tentative D call TRBD2 (5 bases). Sequences were obtained from peripheral blood. This clonotype was sampled from a human donor in a cohort sampled during active COVID-19. The CDR3 here is CASRNGVSYEQYF. The DNA for the CDR3 is TGTGCCAGTCGTAACGGGGTCTCCTACGAGCAGTACTTC.